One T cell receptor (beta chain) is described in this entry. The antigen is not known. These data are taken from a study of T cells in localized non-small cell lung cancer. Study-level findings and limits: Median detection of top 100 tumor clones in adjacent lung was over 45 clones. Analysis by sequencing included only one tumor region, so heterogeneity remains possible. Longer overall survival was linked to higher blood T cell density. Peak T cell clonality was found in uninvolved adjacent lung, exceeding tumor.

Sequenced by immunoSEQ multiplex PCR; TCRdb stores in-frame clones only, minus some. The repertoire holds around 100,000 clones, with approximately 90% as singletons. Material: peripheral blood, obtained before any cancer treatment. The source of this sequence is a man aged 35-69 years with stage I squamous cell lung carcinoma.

The CDR3 region is CASSLPRTVEDTQYF. CDR3 in DNA: TGCGCCAGCAGCTTGCCCCGGACGGTTGAAGATACGCAGTATTTT. The chain joins TRBV5-1 to TRBJ2-3; D unclear. The CDR3 covers 15 residues. With 1 base removed from V and 5 bases from J, the gap between germline ends came to 14 bases. Germline lookup yields CDR1 SGHRS and CDR2 YFSETQ.